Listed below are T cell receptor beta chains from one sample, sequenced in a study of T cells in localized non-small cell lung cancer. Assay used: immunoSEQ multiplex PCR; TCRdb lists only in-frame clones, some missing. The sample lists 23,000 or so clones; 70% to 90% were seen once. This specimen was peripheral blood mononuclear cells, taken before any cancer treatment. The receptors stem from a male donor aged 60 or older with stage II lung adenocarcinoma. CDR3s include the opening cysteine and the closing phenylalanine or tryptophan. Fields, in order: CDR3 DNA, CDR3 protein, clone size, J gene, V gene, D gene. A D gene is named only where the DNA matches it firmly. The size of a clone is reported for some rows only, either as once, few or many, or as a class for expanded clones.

CDR3 DNA: TGTGCCAGCAGGAGGGAGGCAAGCTACGAGCAGTACTTC
CDR3 protein: CASRREASYEQYF
clone size: few
J gene: TRBJ2-7
V gene: TRBV6-5
D gene: NA

CDR3 DNA: TGTGCCAGCAGTTTTGTAGCGAACACTGAAGCTTTCTTT
CDR3 protein: CASSFVANTEAFF
clone size: NA
J gene: TRBJ1-1
V gene: TRBV27
D gene: NA

CDR3 DNA: TGTGCCAGCTCACAGAGCGACACCGGGGAGCTGTTTTTT
CDR3 protein: CASSQSDTGELFF
clone size: once
J gene: TRBJ2-2
V gene: TRBV18
D gene: NA

CDR3 DNA: TGTGCCATCAGAGGGGAGGGGAGCGGGAATGAGCAGTTCTTC
CDR3 protein: CAIRGEGSGNEQFF
clone size: once
J gene: TRBJ2-1
V gene: TRBV10-3
D gene: TRBD2

CDR3 DNA: TGTGCCAGCAGTGCCCTCACGGGGCTAGACTATGGCTACACCTTC
CDR3 protein: CASSALTGLDYGYTF
clone size: NA
J gene: TRBJ1-2
V gene: TRBV28
D gene: NA

CDR3 DNA: TGCGCCAGCAGCTTGTCATTCGACTCTGGGGCCAACGTCCTGACTTTC
CDR3 protein: CASSLSFDSGANVLTF
clone size: once
J gene: TRBJ2-6
V gene: TRBV5-1
D gene: NA

CDR3 DNA: TGCGCCAGCAGCCACGCAGGACAGGGTCTAAATGAAAAACTGTTTTTT
CDR3 protein: CASSHAGQGLNEKLFF
clone size: NA
J gene: TRBJ1-4
V gene: TRBV4-1
D gene: TRBD1

CDR3 DNA: TGTGCCACCAGCAGAGATTTCCAGGCTTACAATGAGCAGTTCTTC
CDR3 protein: CATSRDFQAYNEQFF
clone size: NA
J gene: TRBJ2-1
V gene: TRBV15
D gene: NA

CDR3 DNA: TGTGCCAGCAGCCAAGAAGGGACAGCTGTCGTGGATACGCAGTATTTT
CDR3 protein: CASSQEGTAVVDTQYF
clone size: NA
J gene: TRBJ2-3
V gene: TRBV4-2
D gene: TRBD1

CDR3 DNA: TGTGCCAGCAGCTTAGTATCCCCAGTGTATGGCTACACCTTC
CDR3 protein: CASSLVSPVYGYTF
clone size: NA
J gene: TRBJ1-2
V gene: TRBV11-3
D gene: NA

CDR3 DNA: TGTGCCAGTGCAGACAGAACAAAGACCCAGTACTTC
CDR3 protein: CASADRTKTQYF
clone size: NA
J gene: TRBJ2-5
V gene: TRBV2
D gene: NA

CDR3 DNA: TGTGCCAGCAGCTTGGCCGGGAGGTGGTCCTACGAGCAGTACTTC
CDR3 protein: CASSLAGRWSYEQYF
clone size: NA
J gene: TRBJ2-7
V gene: TRBV5-4
D gene: TRBD2

CDR3 DNA: TGCAGCGCGCGACAGGGGGGCACAGATACGCAGTATTTT
CDR3 protein: CSARQGGTDTQYF
clone size: NA
J gene: TRBJ2-3
V gene: TRBV29-1
D gene: TRBD1

CDR3 DNA: TGTGCCAGCAGTTTAAGAGTCGGGAGGGGAACTGAAGCTTTCTTT
CDR3 protein: CASSLRVGRGTEAFF
clone size: NA
J gene: TRBJ1-1
V gene: TRBV28
D gene: NA

CDR3 DNA: TGTGCCAGCTTACCGCGGGACAGGGACTACGAGCAGTACTTC
CDR3 protein: CASLPRDRDYEQYF
clone size: once
J gene: TRBJ2-7
V gene: TRBV25-1
D gene: TRBD1

CDR3 DNA: TGTGCCACCAGCAGAGTCTTTCAGGGGGCAAAAGCGGAGCAGTTCTTC
CDR3 protein: CATSRVFQGAKAEQFF
clone size: NA
J gene: TRBJ2-1
V gene: TRBV15
D gene: TRBD1

CDR3 DNA: TGCAGCGTTGAAGCGCCCGAGAACACTGAAGCTTTCTTT
CDR3 protein: CSVEAPENTEAFF
clone size: NA
J gene: TRBJ1-1
V gene: TRBV29-1
D gene: NA

CDR3 DNA: TGTGCCAGCAGTTTACTCGGGAGGCTCTACGAGCAGTACTTC
CDR3 protein: CASSLLGRLYEQYF
clone size: NA
J gene: TRBJ2-7
V gene: TRBV27
D gene: TRBD2

CDR3 DNA: TGTGCCAGCTCCCCCCCGGGGCAGCCCTACGAGCAGTACTTC
CDR3 protein: CASSPPGQPYEQYF
clone size: medium-sized
J gene: TRBJ2-7
V gene: TRBV7-6
D gene: NA

CDR3 DNA: TGTGCCACCAGCAGAGATTTAGGGGAGGGTTCAGATACGCAGTATTTT
CDR3 protein: CATSRDLGEGSDTQYF
clone size: NA
J gene: TRBJ2-3
V gene: TRBV15
D gene: TRBD2

CDR3 DNA: TGTGCCAGCAGTGAAGAAACGGAGCAGTTCTTC
CDR3 protein: CASSEETEQFF
clone size: NA
J gene: TRBJ2-1
V gene: TRBV2
D gene: NA

CDR3 DNA: TGTGCCAGCGGTGGTGGGGAGGGCAATCAGCCCCAGCATTTT
CDR3 protein: CASGGGEGNQPQHF
clone size: NA
J gene: TRBJ1-5
V gene: TRBV28
D gene: NA

CDR3 DNA: TGTGCCAGCAGCGTAGCTAGCGGCACAGATACGCAGTATTTT
CDR3 protein: CASSVASGTDTQYF
clone size: NA
J gene: TRBJ2-3
V gene: TRBV9
D gene: NA

CDR3 DNA: TGTGCCAGCTCCCCTGGGACAGATAACTATGGCTACACCTTC
CDR3 protein: CASSPGTDNYGYTF
clone size: NA
J gene: TRBJ1-2
V gene: TRBV18
D gene: TRBD1

CDR3 DNA: TGTGCCAGCAGCCTCCGAGGGGGGCCGTTCTCTGGAAACACCATATATTTT
CDR3 protein: CASSLRGGPFSGNTIYF
clone size: NA
J gene: TRBJ1-3
V gene: TRBV28
D gene: NA

CDR3 DNA: TGTGCCAGTAGGACGGACAGGGGGTCGACTGAAGCTTTCTTT
CDR3 protein: CASRTDRGSTEAFF
clone size: NA
J gene: TRBJ1-1
V gene: TRBV19
D gene: TRBD1

CDR3 DNA: TGTGCCAGCAGCTTTCGACTAGCGGCTAACAATGAGCAGTTCTTC
CDR3 protein: CASSFRLAANNEQFF
clone size: NA
J gene: TRBJ2-1
V gene: TRBV13
D gene: TRBD2

CDR3 DNA: TGTGCCAGCAGTTTATGGGCTGGGGCCAACGTCCTGACTTTC
CDR3 protein: CASSLWAGANVLTF
clone size: NA
J gene: TRBJ2-6
V gene: TRBV27
D gene: NA

CDR3 DNA: TGTGCCAGCAGTTTAGGGCGAATCCCCTACAATGAGCAGTTCTTC
CDR3 protein: CASSLGRIPYNEQFF
clone size: once
J gene: TRBJ2-1
V gene: TRBV7-9
D gene: NA

CDR3 DNA: TGTGCCAGCAGCCTCGGGGGCGCAGGACCCTACAATGAGCAGTTCTTC
CDR3 protein: CASSLGGAGPYNEQFF
clone size: NA
J gene: TRBJ2-1
V gene: TRBV7-9
D gene: NA

CDR3 DNA: TGTGCCAGCAGCTTAGGACAGAATAATTCACCCCTCCACTTT
CDR3 protein: CASSLGQNNSPLHF
clone size: once
J gene: TRBJ1-6
V gene: TRBV7-9
D gene: NA

CDR3 DNA: TGTGCCAGCAGCCAAGTAAGGGATATAGATGAAAAACTGTTTTTT
CDR3 protein: CASSQVRDIDEKLFF
clone size: NA
J gene: TRBJ1-4
V gene: TRBV4-2
D gene: NA